This T cell receptor beta chain was identified during a study of control samples from healthy donors and cancer patients. The method was immunoSEQ multiplex PCR; TCRdb's version includes in-frame clones alone and lacks a portion of them. The sample carries 130,000 or so clones, roughly 91% recorded once. The sequencing input was PBMCs. The clonotype was recovered from a man aged 45 to 65 with head and neck cancer.

CDR3 DNA sequence: TGTGCCAGCTCGCTCACATTCGTCACCTATGGCTACACCTTC. The encoded protein is CASSLTFVTYGYTF. The rearrangement joins TRBV18 to TRBJ1-2; D gene ambiguous. The germline V gene encodes CDR1 KGHSH and CDR2 LQKENI. Trimming left V 6 bases short and J 4 bases short, with 15 bases between. CDR3 size: 14 residues. Drawing the rest from reference TRBV18 and TRBJ1-2, the complete variable domain is NAGVMQNPRHLVRRRGQEARLRCSPMKGHSHVYWYRQLPEEGLKFMVYLQKENIIDESGMPKERFSAEFPKEGPSILRIQQVVRGDSAAYFCASSLTFVTYGYTFGSGTRLTVV.